This TCR beta chain is from a study of metastatic and nonmetastatic thyroid tumors. Findings of the study overall: Reportedly, malignant thyroid tumors had significantly higher TCR beta diversity than benign nodules, in blood and tumor.

Regarding this clone: The antigen remains unidentified.

Nobody among the patients had been given any treatment before thyroid surgery. Original data processing: A classifier for distant metastasis in papillary thyroid cancer was constructed using CDR3 differences observed across clinicopathological groups. Using MiXCR, TCRdb re-called clones from the PCR reads. None of the V and J calls come from the authors' own analysis; TCRdb made them. Of about 21,000 clones in the sample, 30% to 35% were seen once. Germline CDR1 reads SNHLY; CDR2 reads FYNNEI. V lost 3 bases and J 5 bases, leaving 7 bases between the germline ends. This CDR3 is 13 amino acids long. Input material: adjacent normal tissue. The TCR sequence derives from a female donor with papillary thyroid cancer or a benign thyroid nodule (not recorded which). Some clones in this sample may be carry-over from other donors' samples. This chain connects TRBV2 to TRBJ2-2; TRBD2 might be the D (5 bases). CDR3 region: CASSERGTGELFF. Written as DNA, the CDR3 is TGTGCCAGCAGTGAGCGAGGGACCGGGGAGCTGTTTTTT.